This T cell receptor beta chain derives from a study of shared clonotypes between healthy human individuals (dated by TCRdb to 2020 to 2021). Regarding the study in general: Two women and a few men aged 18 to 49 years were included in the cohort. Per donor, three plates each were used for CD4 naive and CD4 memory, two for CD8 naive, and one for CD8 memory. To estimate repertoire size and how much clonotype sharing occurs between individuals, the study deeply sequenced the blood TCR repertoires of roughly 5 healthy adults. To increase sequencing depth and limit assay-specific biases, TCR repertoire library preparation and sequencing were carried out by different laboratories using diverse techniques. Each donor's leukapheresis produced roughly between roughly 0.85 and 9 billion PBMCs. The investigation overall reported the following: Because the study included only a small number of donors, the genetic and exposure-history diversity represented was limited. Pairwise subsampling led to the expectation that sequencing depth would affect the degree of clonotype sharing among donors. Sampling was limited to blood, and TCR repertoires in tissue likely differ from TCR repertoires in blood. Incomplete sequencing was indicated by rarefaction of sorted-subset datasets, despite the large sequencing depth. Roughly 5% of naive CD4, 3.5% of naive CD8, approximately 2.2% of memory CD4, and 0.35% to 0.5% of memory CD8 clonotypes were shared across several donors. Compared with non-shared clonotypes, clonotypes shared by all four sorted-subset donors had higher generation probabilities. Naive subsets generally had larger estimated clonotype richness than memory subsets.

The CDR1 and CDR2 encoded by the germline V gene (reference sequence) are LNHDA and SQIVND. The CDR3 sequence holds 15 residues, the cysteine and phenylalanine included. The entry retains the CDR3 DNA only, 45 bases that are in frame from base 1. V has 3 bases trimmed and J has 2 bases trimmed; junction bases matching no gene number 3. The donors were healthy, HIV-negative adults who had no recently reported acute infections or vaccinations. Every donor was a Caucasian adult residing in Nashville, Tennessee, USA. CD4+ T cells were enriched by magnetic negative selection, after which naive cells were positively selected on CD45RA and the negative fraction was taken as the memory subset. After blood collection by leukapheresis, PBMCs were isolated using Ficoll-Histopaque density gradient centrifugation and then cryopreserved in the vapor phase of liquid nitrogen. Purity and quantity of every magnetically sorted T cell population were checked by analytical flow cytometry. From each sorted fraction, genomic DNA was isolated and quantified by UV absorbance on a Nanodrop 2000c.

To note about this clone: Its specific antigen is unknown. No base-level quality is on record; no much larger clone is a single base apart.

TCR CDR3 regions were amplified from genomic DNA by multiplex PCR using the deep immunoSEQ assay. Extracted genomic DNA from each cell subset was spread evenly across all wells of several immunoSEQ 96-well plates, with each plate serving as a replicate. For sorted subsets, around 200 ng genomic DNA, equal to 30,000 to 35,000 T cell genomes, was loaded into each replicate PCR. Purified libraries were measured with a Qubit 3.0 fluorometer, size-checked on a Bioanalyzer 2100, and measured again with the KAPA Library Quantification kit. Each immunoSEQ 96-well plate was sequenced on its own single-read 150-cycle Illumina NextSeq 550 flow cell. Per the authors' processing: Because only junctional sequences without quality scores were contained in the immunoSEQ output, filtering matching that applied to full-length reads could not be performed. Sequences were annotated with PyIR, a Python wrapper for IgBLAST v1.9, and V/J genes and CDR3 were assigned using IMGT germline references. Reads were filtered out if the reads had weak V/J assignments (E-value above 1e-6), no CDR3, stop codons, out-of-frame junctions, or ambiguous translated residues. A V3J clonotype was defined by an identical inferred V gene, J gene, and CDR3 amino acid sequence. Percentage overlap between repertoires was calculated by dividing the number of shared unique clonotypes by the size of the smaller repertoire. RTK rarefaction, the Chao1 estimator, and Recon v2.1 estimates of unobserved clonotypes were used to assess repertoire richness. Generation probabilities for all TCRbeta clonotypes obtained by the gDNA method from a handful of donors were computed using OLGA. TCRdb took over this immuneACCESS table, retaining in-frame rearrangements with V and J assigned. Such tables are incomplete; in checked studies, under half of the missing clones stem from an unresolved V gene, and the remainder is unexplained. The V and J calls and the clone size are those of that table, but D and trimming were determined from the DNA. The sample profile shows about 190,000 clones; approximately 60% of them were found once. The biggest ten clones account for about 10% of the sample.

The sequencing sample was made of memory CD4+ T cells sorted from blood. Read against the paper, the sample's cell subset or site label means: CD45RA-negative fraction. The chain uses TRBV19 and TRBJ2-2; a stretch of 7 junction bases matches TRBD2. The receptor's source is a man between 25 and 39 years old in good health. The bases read TGTGCCAGTAGTATCGGGACTATCAACACCGGGGAGCTGTTTTTT. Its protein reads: CASSIGTINTGELFF.